This T cell receptor beta chain derives from a study of T cell repertoires in cytomegalovirus infection. Turning to the study itself: TCR beta signatures that were public indicated CMV infection and matching HLA type.

MiXCR, applied by TCRdb to the reads, yields one record per CDR3 protein. In the table there are about 120,000 distinct CDR3 sequences, about a tenth of which are singletons. This clonotype was observed a handful of times. Its antigen is unidentified. Study-level points and caveats: The ex vivo response showed dominance by HLA-C-restricted CMV-specific TCR beta clonotypes. Cumulative frequency (of public TCR beta family members) identified carriers of CMV plus the relevant HLA.

The source material was PBMCs, sequenced either directly or after in vitro stimulation (not recorded which). The TCR originated in a human donor in good health (CMV status not recorded). Some clones in this sample may be carry-over from other donors' samples.

The CDR3 nucleotides read TGTGCCAGCAGCCAAAGTACCTTGGGGACCGGGGAGCTGTTTTTT. It yields the protein CASSQSTLGTGELFF. V and J are TRBV4-2 and TRBJ2-2; D unclear. The CDR3 consists of 15 residues. V shed 2 bases and J shed 5 bases, with 12 bases lying between them. Germline-derived CDR1 and CDR2 are LGHNA and YNFKEQ.